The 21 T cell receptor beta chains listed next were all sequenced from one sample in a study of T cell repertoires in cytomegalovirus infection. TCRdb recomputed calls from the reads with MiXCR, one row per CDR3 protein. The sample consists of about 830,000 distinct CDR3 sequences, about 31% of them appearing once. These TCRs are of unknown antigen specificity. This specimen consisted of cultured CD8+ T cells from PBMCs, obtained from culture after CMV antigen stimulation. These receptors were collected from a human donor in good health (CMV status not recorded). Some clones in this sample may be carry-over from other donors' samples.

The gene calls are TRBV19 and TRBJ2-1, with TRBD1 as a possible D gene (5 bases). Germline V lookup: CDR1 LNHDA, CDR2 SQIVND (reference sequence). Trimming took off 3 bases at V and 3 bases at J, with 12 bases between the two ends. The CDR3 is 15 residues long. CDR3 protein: CASSIQGEGYNEQFF. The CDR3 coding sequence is TGTGCCAGTAGTATCCAGGGTGAAGGCTACAATGAGCAGTTCTTC.

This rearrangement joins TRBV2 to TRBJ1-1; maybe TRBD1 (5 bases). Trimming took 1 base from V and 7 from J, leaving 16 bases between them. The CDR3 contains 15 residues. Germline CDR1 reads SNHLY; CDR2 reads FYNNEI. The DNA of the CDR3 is TGTGCCAGCAGTGAAGGGTTAATGCGGGGGATTGAAGCTTTCTTT. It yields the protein CASSEGLMRGIEAFF.

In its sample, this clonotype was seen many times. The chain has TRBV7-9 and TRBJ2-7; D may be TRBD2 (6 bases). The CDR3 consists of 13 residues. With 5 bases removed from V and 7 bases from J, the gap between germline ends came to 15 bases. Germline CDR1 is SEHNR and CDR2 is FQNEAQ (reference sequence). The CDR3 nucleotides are TGTGCCAGCAGCAGTGGGACTGGGAGGGAGCAGTACGTC. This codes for CASSSGTGREQYV.

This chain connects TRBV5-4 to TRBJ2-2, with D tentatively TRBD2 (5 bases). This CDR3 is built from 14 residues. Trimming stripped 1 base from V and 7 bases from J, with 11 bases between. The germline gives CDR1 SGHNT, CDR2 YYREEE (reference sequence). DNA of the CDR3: TGTGCCAGCAGCTTGAAGAGGGTCGTCGGGGAGCTGTTTTTT. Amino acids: CASSLKRVVGELFF.

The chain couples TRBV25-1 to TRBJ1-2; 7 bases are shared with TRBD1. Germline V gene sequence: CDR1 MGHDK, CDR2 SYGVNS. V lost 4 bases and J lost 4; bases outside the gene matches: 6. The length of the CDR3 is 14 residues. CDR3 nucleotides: TGTGCCAGCAGTGGCCTGGGGACAGCCTATGGCTACACCTTC. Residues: CASSGLGTAYGYTF.

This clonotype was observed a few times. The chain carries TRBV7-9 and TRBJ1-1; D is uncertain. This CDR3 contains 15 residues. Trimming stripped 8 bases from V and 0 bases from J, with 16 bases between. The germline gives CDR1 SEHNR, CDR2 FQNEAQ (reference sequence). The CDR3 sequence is CASLGRTFMNTEAFF. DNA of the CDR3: TGTGCCAGCTTAGGACGGACTTTTATGAACACTGAAGCTTTCTTT.

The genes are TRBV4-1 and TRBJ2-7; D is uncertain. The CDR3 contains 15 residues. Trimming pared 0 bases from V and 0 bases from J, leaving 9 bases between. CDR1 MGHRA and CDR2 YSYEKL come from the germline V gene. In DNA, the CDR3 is TGCGCCAGCAGCCAAGAGAGGAGAAGCTCCTACGAGCAGTACTTC. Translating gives CASSQERRSSYEQYF.

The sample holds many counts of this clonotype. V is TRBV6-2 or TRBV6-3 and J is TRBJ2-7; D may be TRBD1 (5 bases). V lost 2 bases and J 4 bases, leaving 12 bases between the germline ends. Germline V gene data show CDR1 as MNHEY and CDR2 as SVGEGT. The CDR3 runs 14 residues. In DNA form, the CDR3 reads TGTGCCAGCAGTTACATGGCAGGGCGTTACGAGCAGTACGTC. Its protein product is CASSYMAGRYEQYV.

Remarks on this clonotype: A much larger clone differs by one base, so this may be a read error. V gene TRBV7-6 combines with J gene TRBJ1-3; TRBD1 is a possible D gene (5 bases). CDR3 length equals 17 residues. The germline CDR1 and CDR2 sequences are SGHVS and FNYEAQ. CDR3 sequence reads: CVSSPSHGASSGNTIYF. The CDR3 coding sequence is TGTGTCAGCAGCCCGTCTCATGGGGCTAGCTCTGGAAACACCATATATTTT.

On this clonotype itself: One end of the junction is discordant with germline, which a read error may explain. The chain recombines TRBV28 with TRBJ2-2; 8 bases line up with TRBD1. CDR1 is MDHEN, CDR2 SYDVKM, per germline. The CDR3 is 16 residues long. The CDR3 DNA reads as TGTGCCGGCAGTTTAAGATCCAGGGGGCGGACCGGGGAGCTGTTTTTT. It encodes CAGSLRSRGRTGELFF.

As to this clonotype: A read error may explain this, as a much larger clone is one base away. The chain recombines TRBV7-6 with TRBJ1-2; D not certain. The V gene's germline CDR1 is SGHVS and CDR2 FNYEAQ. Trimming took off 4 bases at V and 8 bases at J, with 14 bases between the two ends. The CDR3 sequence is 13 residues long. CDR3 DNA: TGTGCCAGCAGCTCGATCGGTACAAAGGGCTACACCTTC. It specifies CASSSIGTKGYTF.

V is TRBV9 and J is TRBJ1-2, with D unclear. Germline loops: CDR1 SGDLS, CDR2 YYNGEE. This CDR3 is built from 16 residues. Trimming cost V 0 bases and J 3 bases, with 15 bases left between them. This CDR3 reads CASSVAFHVGDYGYTF. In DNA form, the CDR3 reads TGTGCCAGCAGCGTAGCTTTTCACGTAGGAGACTATGGCTACACCTTC.

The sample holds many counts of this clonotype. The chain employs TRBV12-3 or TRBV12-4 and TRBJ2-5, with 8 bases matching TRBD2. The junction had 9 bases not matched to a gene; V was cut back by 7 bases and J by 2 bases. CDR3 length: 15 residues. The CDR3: CASTPPSGGQETQYF. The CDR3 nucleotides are TGTGCCAGCACCCCTCCGAGCGGGGGACAAGAGACCCAGTACTTC.

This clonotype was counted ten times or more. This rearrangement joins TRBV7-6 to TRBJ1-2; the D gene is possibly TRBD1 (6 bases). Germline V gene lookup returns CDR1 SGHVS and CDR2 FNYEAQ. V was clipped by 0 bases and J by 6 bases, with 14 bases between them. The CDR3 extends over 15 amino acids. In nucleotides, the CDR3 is TGTGCCAGCAGCTTAGCGACACAGGGCGGGGATGGCTACACCTTC. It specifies CASSLATQGGDGYTF.

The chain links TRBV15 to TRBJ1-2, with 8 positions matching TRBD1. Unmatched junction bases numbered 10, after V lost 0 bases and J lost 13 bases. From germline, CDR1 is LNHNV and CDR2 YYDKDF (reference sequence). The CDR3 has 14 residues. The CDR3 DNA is TGTGCCACCAGCAGAGACCGGACAGGGAGTGAATGCACCTTC. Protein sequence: CATSRDRTGSECTF.

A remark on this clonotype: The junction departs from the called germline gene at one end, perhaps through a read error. CDR3 residues: CANSSQGFDQPQHF. The CDR3 bases are TGTGCCAACAGCTCCCAGGGTTTCGATCAGCCCCAGCATTTT. The V gene is TRBV7-6, the J gene TRBJ1-5, with TRBD1 as a possible D gene (5 bases). Germline V lookup: CDR1 SGHVS, CDR2 FNYEAQ. The CDR3 has 14 residues.

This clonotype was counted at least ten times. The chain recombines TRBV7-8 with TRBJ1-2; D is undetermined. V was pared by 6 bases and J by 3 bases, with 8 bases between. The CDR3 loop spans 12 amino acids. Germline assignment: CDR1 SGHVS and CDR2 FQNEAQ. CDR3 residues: CASSSEDYGYTF. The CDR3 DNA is TGTGCCAGCAGTTCTGAGGACTATGGCTACACCTTC.

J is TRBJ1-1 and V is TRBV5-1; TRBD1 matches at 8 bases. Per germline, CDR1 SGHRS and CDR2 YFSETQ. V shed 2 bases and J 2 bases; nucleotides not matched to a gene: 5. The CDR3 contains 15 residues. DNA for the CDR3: TGCGCCAGCAGCTTCTCCGGACAGGGAAACACTGAAGCTTTCTTT. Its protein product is CASSFSGQGNTEAFF.

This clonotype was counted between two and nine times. Here the CDR3 reads CASSYSAPNTEAFF. CDR3 nucleotide sequence: TGTGCCAGCAGTTATTCCGCGCCGAACACTGAAGCTTTCTTT. The rearrangement links TRBV6-5 to TRBJ1-1; no reliable D call. Germline assignment: CDR1 MNHEY and CDR2 SVGAGI. There are 14 residues in the CDR3. V lost 3 bases and J 1 base, leaving 9 bases between the germline ends.

The CDR3 loop reads CASSRPRIQPQHF. The CDR3, as DNA: TGTGCCAGCAGTCGTCCTCGAATTCAGCCCCAGCATTTT. V is TRBV6-2 or TRBV6-3 and J is TRBJ1-5; unclear D gene. V was cut by 5 bases and J by 6 bases, with 11 bases left in between. Germline V gene data show CDR1 as MNHEY and CDR2 as SVGEGT. The CDR3 is made up of 13 amino acids.

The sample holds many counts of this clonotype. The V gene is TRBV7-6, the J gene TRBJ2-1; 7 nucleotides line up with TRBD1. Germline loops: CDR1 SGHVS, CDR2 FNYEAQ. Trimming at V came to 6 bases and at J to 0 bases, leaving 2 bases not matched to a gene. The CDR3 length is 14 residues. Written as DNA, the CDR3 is TGTGCCAGCAGATGGGACAGCTCCTACAATGAGCAGTTCTTC. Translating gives CASRWDSSYNEQFF.